What follows is one T cell receptor (beta chain) and its context. What it recognizes is unknown. The CDR3 consists of 15 residues. Germline CDR1 reads WNHNN; CDR2 reads SYGVQD (reference sequence). Unmatched junction bases numbered 3, after V lost 4 bases and J lost 2 bases. These data are taken from a study of OX40 agonist ivuxolimab in advanced cancers. Study overall: At about 81% male, the cohort had a mean age of about 60 years, ranging from about 23 to 79.

Excluded were patients having autoimmune disease history or systemic immunosuppression. TCRdb's table, derived via immunoSEQ multiplex PCR, lists solely in-frame clones and lacks some. The table has just under 75,000 clones, 80% to 95% seen once. Study results and limitations: Clonal expansion was among the lowest in partial responders at 0.1-3.0 mg/kg, especially CD8+. In the expanded peripheral T cells, antigen specificity was never determined.

The sample consisted of CD4+ or CD8+ T cells sorted from blood, taken in a trial of the OX40 agonist ivuxolimab. This chain connects TRBV10-1 to TRBJ2-1; TRBD1 matches 9 bases. This receptor was taken from an adult with an advanced solid tumor such as melanoma, head and neck, liver or kidney cancer. The DNA of the CDR3 is TGCGCCAGCAGTGGAACAGGGGGCCCCTACAATGAGCAGTTCTTC. This encodes CASSGTGGPYNEQFF.